These 25 T cell receptor beta chains share one sample of origin, sequenced in a study of cytomegalovirus exposure and HLA in healthy donors. PCR involved 60 Vbeta and 13 Jbeta primers. The assay was immunoSEQ multiplex PCR, and TCRdb's table has in-frame clones only and misses some. The data show fewer than 200,000 clones, around three quarters seen once. The specimen was PBMCs. Receptor source: a man aged 40-50 years in good health and CMV-seropositive.

V usage is TRBV5-4 and J usage is TRBJ2-5; D is ambiguous. CDR1 SGHNT and CDR2 YYREEE come from the germline V gene (reference sequence). The V end was cut by 1 base, the J end by 3 bases, with 7 bases between. The CDR3 covers 13 residues. CDR3 coding DNA: TGTGCCAGCAGCTTGACAGCTAAAGAGACCCAGTACTTC. Translated: CASSLTAKETQYF.

The chain recombines TRBV25-1 with TRBJ2-5, with 8 nucleotides matching TRBD1. CDR3 length: 14 residues. Trimming removed 4 bases from V and 2 bases from J; junction bases left unmatched: 3. CDR1 is MGHDK and CDR2 is SYGVNS in the germline V gene. The CDR3 bases are TGTGCCAGCAGTGTGGACAGGGTACAAGAGACCCAGTACTTC. It yields the protein CASSVDRVQETQYF. The complete variable domain, with remaining parts taken from reference TRBV25-1 and TRBJ2-5, reads EADIYQTPRYLVIGTGKKITLECSQTMGHDKMYWYQQDPGMELHLIHYSYGVNSTEKGDLSSESTVSRIRTEHFPLTLESARPSHTSQYLCASSVDRVQETQYFGPGTRLLVL.

About this clone: One end of the junction is discordant with germline, which a read error may explain. The gene calls are TRBV7-7 and TRBJ2-1; 11 nucleotides align to TRBD2. The germline V gene encodes CDR1 SSHAT and CDR2 FNYEAQ (reference sequence). The CDR3 length is 15 residues. The CDR3 reads CASSQVVAGGHGQFF. The CDR3 coding sequence is TGTGCTAGCAGCCAGGTGGTAGCGGGGGGGCACGGGCAGTTCTTC.

This chain connects TRBV6-5 to TRBJ2-1; possible D gene TRBD1, 5 bases. The CDR3 is 15 residues long. CDR1 and CDR2 (germline): MNHEY, SVGAGI. The germline V and J ends were trimmed by 5 bases and 4 bases, with 15 bases remaining between them. CDR3: CASSAPRQTYNEQFF. For the CDR3, the DNA is TGTGCCAGCAGTGCTCCAAGACAGACATACAATGAGCAGTTCTTC.

The CDR3 is CASSFEGAWTEAFF. CDR3 coding DNA: TGTGCCAGCAGCTTCGAGGGGGCATGGACTGAAGCTTTCTTT. This sequence joins TRBV7-2 and TRBJ1-1; TRBD1 aligns across 7 bases. This CDR3 comprises 14 residues. Germline lookup yields CDR1 SGHTA and CDR2 FQGNSA. J gave up 5 bases and V 3 bases, and 6 bases lay outside the gene matches.

The rearrangement uses TRBV11-2 and TRBJ2-7, with D tentatively TRBD2 (6 bases). This CDR3 spans 19 amino acids. Germline CDR1 reads SGHAT; CDR2 reads FQNNGV. The V and J ends lost 1 base and 1 base respectively, with 23 bases between them. CDR3 region: CASSLGGVVGGRVSYEQYF. The CDR3 nucleotides are TGTGCCAGCAGCTTAGGGGGTGTTGTGGGGGGACGGGTATCCTACGAGCAGTACTTC.

This clone was seen only a few times. The V gene is TRBV4-2, the J gene TRBJ2-2; 7 nucleotides line up with TRBD2. V shed 4 bases, J shed 0 bases, and the junction held 5 bases outside the gene matches. In germline, CDR1 is LGHNA, CDR2 YNFKEQ. The CDR3 extends over 16 amino acids. In nucleotides, the CDR3 is TGTGCCAGCAGCCCCCCACTAGCGACGAACACCGGGGAGCTGTTTTTT. It translates to CASSPPLATNTGELFF.

The chain recombines TRBV4-3 with TRBJ2-2; 14 nucleotides line up with TRBD2. The CDR3 extends over 17 amino acids. Germline CDR1 and CDR2: LGHNA and YSLEER. J lost 6 bases, V lost 2 bases, and 5 bases had no gene match. CDR3 in DNA: TGCGCCAGCAGCCAAAATGGACTAGCGGGGGGCCCCGGGGAGCTGTTTTTT. Its translation is CASSQNGLAGGPGELFF.

J is TRBJ2-6 and V is TRBV19; the match to TRBD1 covers 8 bases. Germline lookup yields CDR1 LNHDA and CDR2 SQIVND (reference sequence). J gave up 0 bases and V 0 bases, and 10 bases lay outside the gene matches. The CDR3 length is 20 residues. CDR3 DNA sequence: TGTGCCAGTAGTATAGATTTGGACAGGGTGGTCTTCTCTGGGGCCAACGTCCTGACTTTC. Protein sequence: CASSIDLDRVVFSGANVLTF.

The chain employs TRBV10-3 and TRBJ1-6; D not resolved. Germline V CDR1 and CDR2: ENHRY, SYGVKD. The V gene lost 3 bases and the J gene lost 5 bases, with 17 bases spanning the gap. This CDR3 is built from 17 residues. In DNA form, the CDR3 reads TGTGCCATCAGTGACCCGGGGAGAGGCTTTGATAATTCACCCCTCCACTTT. It translates to CAISDPGRGFDNSPLHF.

The chain carries TRBV5-5 and TRBJ2-3, with 7 bases fitting TRBD1. J was trimmed by 6 bases and V by 1 base; bases with no gene match: 17. Germline CDR1 and CDR2: SGHKS and YYEKEE (reference sequence). The CDR3 is made up of 18 amino acids. The CDR3 DNA is TGTGCCAGCAGCTTGTACGTGTTGGGGCAAGGGGGCGCGGATACGCAGTATTTT. Protein sequence: CASSLYVLGQGGADTQYF.

The V and J genes are TRBV7-6 and TRBJ2-5, with D perhaps matching TRBD1 (8 bases). There are 13 residues in the CDR3. V lost 11 bases, J lost 4 bases, and 17 bases lay in between. Germline loops: CDR1 SGHVS, CDR2 FNYEAQ. The CDR3 here is CAVTGGGLETQYF. The CDR3 coding sequence is TGTGCCGTAACAGGGGGGGGGTTAGAGACCCAGTACTTC.

The chain has TRBV27 and TRBJ1-6; D is possibly TRBD1 (5 bases). The CDR3 length is 15 residues. CDR1 and CDR2 (germline): MNHEY, SMNVEV (reference sequence). V dropped 2 bases and J dropped 10 bases, with 15 bases sitting between them. The CDR3 sequence: CASSLASGSGSPLHF. DNA of the CDR3: TGTGCCAGCAGTTTAGCCTCAGGGTCTGGATCACCCCTCCACTTT.

This chain joins TRBV27 and TRBJ2-7; 9 bases are a match to TRBD1. The V gene's germline CDR1 is MNHEY and CDR2 SMNVEV (reference sequence). There are 15 residues in the CDR3. V lost 4 bases and J lost 2; bases outside the gene matches: 6. Here the CDR3 DNA reads TGTGCCAGCAGTTCGTGGACAGGGGCGGCCTACGAGCAGTACTTC. This gives the protein CASSSWTGAAYEQYF.

The chain links TRBV7-9 to TRBJ1-6, with a weak D call TRBD1 (5 bases). The CDR3 is 12 amino acids. The germline CDR1 and CDR2 sequences are SEHNR and FQNEAQ (reference sequence). Trimming stripped 7 bases from V and 11 bases from J, with 12 bases between. CDR3: CASTRVPTPLHF. As DNA, the CDR3 is TGTGCCAGCACCAGGGTCCCGACACCCCTCCACTTT.

The chain recombines TRBV7-2 with TRBJ2-4, with 8 bases matching TRBD2. V was clipped by 5 bases and J by 6 bases; unmatched bases: 12. CDR3 length: 16 residues. CDR1 is SGHTA, CDR2 FQGNSA, per germline. CDR3 sequence: CASSQKGGLAGNIQYF. In DNA, the CDR3 is TGTGCCAGCAGCCAAAAAGGGGGGCTAGCGGGAAACATTCAGTACTTC.

This chain joins TRBV2 and TRBJ2-7; a weak D match, TRBD2 (5 bases). With 2 bases removed from V and 0 bases from J, the gap between germline ends came to 8 bases. Germline loops: CDR1 SNHLY, CDR2 FYNNEI. The CDR3 has 14 residues. The chain's CDR3 is CASSERGTSYEQYF. The CDR3 nucleotides read TGTGCCAGCAGTGAACGGGGTACCTCCTACGAGCAGTACTTC.

V gene TRBV21-1 combines with J gene TRBJ2-7; no check of the table's D call, TRBD2, against the DNA was made. TRBV21-1 is a pseudogene segment. The CDR3 spans 17 residues. CDR3 bases: TGTGCCAGCAGCAAAGACCCGGAAAGACTAGCGGTCCACGAGCAGTACTTC. Amino acids: CASSKDPERLAVHEQYF.

The rearrangement joins TRBV15 to TRBJ1-4, with a possible D match to TRBD1 (5 bases). The germline CDR1 and CDR2 sequences are LNHNV and YYDKDF (reference sequence). CDR3 length: 14 residues. Trimming pared 5 bases from V and 13 bases from J, leaving 20 bases between. In DNA form, the CDR3 reads TGTGCCACCAGCGGTTTACGGGGCCGGGGAGGACTGTTTTTT. Its translation is CATSGLRGRGGLFF.

The chain has TRBV7-6 and TRBJ1-3, with D tentatively TRBD1 (5 bases). This CDR3 spans 16 amino acids. CDR1 is SGHVS, CDR2 FNYEAQ, per germline. The germline V and J ends were trimmed by 1 base and 0 bases, with 10 bases remaining between them. The CDR3 sequence is CASSLGGTGSGNTIYF. The CDR3 DNA reads TGTGCCAGCAGCTTAGGGGGCACGGGCTCTGGAAACACCATATATTTT.

This clone occurred a few times. The V and J genes are TRBV6-5 and TRBJ2-7, with TRBD2 identical over 10 bases. V lost 4 bases and J lost 7; bases outside the gene matches: 7. This CDR3 is 14 amino acids long. Germline loops: CDR1 MNHEY, CDR2 SVGAGI. The CDR3 nucleotides are TGTGCCAGCAGTTTACTAGCGGGGTTGGGGGAGCAGTACTTC. It specifies CASSLLAGLGEQYF.

This chain uses TRBV14 with TRBJ1-1; 7 positions agree with TRBD1. V gave up 4 bases and J gave up 0 bases; unmatched junction bases: 8. The V gene's germline CDR1 is SGHDN and CDR2 FVKESK. The CDR3 totals 16 residues. The CDR3 is CASSPLRGSMNTEAFF. Here the CDR3 DNA reads TGTGCCAGCAGCCCGCTCAGGGGGTCCATGAACACTGAAGCTTTCTTT.

This sequence joins TRBV10-3 and TRBJ2-2, with TRBD1 matching 9 bases. Germline V CDR1 and CDR2: ENHRY, SYGVKD. With 0 bases clipped from V and 3 bases from J, the junction kept 11 bases outside the gene matches. This CDR3 is built from 19 residues. This CDR3 reads CAISESITTGQGYTGELFF. The DNA for the CDR3 is TGTGCCATCAGTGAGTCGATTACAACGGGACAGGGATACACCGGGGAGCTGTTTTTT.

V gene TRBV4-3 combines with J gene TRBJ2-7; D ambiguous. This CDR3 is 16 amino acids long. The germline V and J ends were trimmed by 0 bases and 7 bases, with 19 bases remaining between them. CDR1 is LGHNA, CDR2 YSLEER, per germline. As DNA, the CDR3 is TGCGCCAGCAGCCAAGATGCCAGGCCCCCTACGTTGGAGCAGTACTTC. This gives the protein CASSQDARPPTLEQYF.

This rearrangement joins TRBV27 to TRBJ2-7, with D hard to call. V was trimmed by 2 bases and J by 2 bases, leaving 10 bases between them. The CDR3 covers 14 residues. Germline assignment: CDR1 MNHEY and CDR2 SMNVEV (reference sequence). The CDR3 bases are TGTGCCAGCAGTTTAATAGGTCAGGCCTACGAGCAGTACTTC. Translated: CASSLIGQAYEQYF.